This section outlines one TCR beta chain sequence together with its context. The target antigen is unknown. The data were obtained in a study of CD8+ T cells in alopecia areata. Study-wide background: A 6-month period off drug followed tofacitinib, which lasted 6 to 18 months. Overall study results and limits: Mice gave a clearer picture of TCR sharing than patients did, possibly for HLA-related reasons. Clonality exceeded that of normal scalp in lesional scalp, most notably in alopecia totalis/universalis.

cDNA serving as the sequencing template came from extracted, reverse transcribed RNA. Clones were read by immunoSEQ multiplex PCR, and TCRdb kept only the in-frame ones, dropping some. The data contain 95,000 to 150,000 clones, about 59% of them seen just once; the ten biggest clones take up 4.5% to 6%. Germline V gene lookup returns CDR1 SGHDT and CDR2 YYEEEE. This CDR3 is 14 amino acids long. Trimming took off 0 bases at V and 1 base at J, with 8 bases between the two ends. Noted treatment: oral pan-JAK inhibitor, 5-10 mg twice daily. The starting material was CD4+ T cells sorted from blood, obtained at week 4, from a patient treated with tofacitinib. This clonotype was sampled from a human donor with alopecia areata. The chain couples TRBV5-6 to TRBJ2-7; D is ambiguous. The CDR3 nucleotides read TGTGCCAGCAGCTTGGTGAGAGATTCCTACGAGCAGTACTTC. This gives the protein CASSLVRDSYEQYF.